One and the same sample provided the 27 T cell receptor beta chains below, sequenced in a study of OX40 agonist ivuxolimab in advanced cancers. Clones were sequenced by immunoSEQ multiplex PCR, and TCRdb holds only the in-frame ones, with some missing. This sample yields tens of thousands of clones, of which roughly 84% are seen a single time; more than 0.95% belongs to the top ten. Source: CD4+ or CD8+ T cells sorted from blood, taken in a trial of the OX40 agonist ivuxolimab. The receptor source for this set is an adult with an advanced solid tumor such as melanoma, head and neck, liver or kidney cancer.

CDR3 in amino acids: CASSWDGPGGPHEQFF. The CDR3 nucleotides read TGTGCCAGCAGCTGGGATGGTCCCGGGGGCCCCCATGAGCAGTTCTTC. This rearrangement joins TRBV7-6 to TRBJ2-1, with D tentatively TRBD1 or TRBD2 (6 bases each). This CDR3 is built from 16 residues. V lost 4 bases and J 8 bases, leaving 21 bases between the germline ends. In germline, CDR1 is SGHVS, CDR2 FNYEAQ. Looking up the rest from reference TRBV7-6 and TRBJ2-1 gives the full variable domain: GAGVSQSPRYKVTKRGQDVALRCDPISGHVSLYWYRQALGQGPEFLTYFNYEAQQDKSGLPNDRFSAERPEGSISTLTIQRTEQRDSAMYRCASSWDGPGGPHEQFFGPGTRLTVL.

This sequence joins TRBV6-5 and TRBJ1-5, with D maybe TRBD1 (6 bases). Germline V gene data show CDR1 as MNHEY and CDR2 as SVGAGI. V shed 7 bases and J shed 7 bases, with 17 bases lying between them. This CDR3 comprises 14 residues. CDR3 sequence reads: CASTSLQGLQPQHF. Here the CDR3 DNA reads TGTGCCAGCACCTCACTACAGGGTTTACAGCCCCAGCATTTT.

The chain links TRBV12-5 to TRBJ2-5, with D perhaps matching TRBD2 (5 bases). Trimming pared 5 bases from V and 2 bases from J, leaving 12 bases between. The CDR3 spans 14 residues. From germline, CDR1 is LGHNT and CDR2 FRNRAP. The CDR3 sequence is CASGDGRVQETQYF. CDR3 nucleotides: TGTGCTAGTGGTGACGGGCGGGTTCAAGAGACCCAGTACTTC.

This chain joins TRBV18 and TRBJ2-7; a possible D gene is TRBD2 (7 bases). The germline CDR1 and CDR2 sequences are KGHSH and LQKENI. V lost 6 bases, J lost 2 bases, and 20 bases lay in between. The CDR3 length is 16 residues. DNA for the CDR3: TGTGCCAGCTCGCCTTATTTCGCGGGGGCCGCCTACGAGCAGTACTTC. This gives the protein CASSPYFAGAAYEQYF. The whole variable domain, filled in from reference TRBV18 and TRBJ2-7, reads NAGVMQNPRHLVRRRGQEARLRCSPMKGHSHVYWYRQLPEEGLKFMVYLQKENIIDESGMPKERFSAEFPKEGPSILRIQQVVRGDSAAYFCASSPYFAGAAYEQYFGPGTRLTVT.

The chain has TRBV19 and TRBJ2-3, with D possibly matching TRBD1 (5 bases). The CDR3 totals 14 residues. V was shortened by 5 bases and J by 3 bases, with 12 bases between the two germline ends. Germline V gives CDR1 LNHDA, CDR2 SQIVND (reference sequence). CDR3 DNA sequence: TGTGCCAGTAGTTCCCCAGGGCAGACAGATACGCAGTATTTT. Its translation is CASSSPGQTDTQYF.

The chain links TRBV5-1 to TRBJ2-5, with 8 bases identical to TRBD2. Per the germline V gene, CDR1 is SGHRS and CDR2 is YFSETQ. V was pared by 4 bases and J by 5 bases, with 10 bases of the junction left unmatched. This CDR3 has 15 residues. CDR3 nucleotide sequence: TGCGCCAGCAGCCCCGGGGTAGCGGGGCAGGAGACCCAGTACTTC. Its translation: CASSPGVAGQETQYF.

This clone was observed a single time. The J gene is TRBJ2-7, the V gene TRBV9; D gene ambiguous. Trimming took off 2 bases at V and 2 bases at J, with 11 bases between the two ends. Germline CDR1 is SGDLS and CDR2 is YYNGEE. The CDR3 covers 14 residues. In DNA form, the CDR3 reads TGTGCCAGCAGCGTGAAGGCAGGTACCTACGAGCAGTACTTC. Translating it yields CASSVKAGTYEQYF.

The gene calls are TRBV10-1 and TRBJ1-1; the D gene is possibly TRBD1 (5 bases). This CDR3 contains 14 residues. V was clipped by 5 bases and J by 1 base, with 11 bases between them. In germline, CDR1 is WNHNN, CDR2 SYGVQD (reference sequence). CDR3 sequence reads: CASSPGHENTEAFF. The CDR3 nucleotides are TGCGCCAGCAGTCCAGGACACGAGAACACTGAAGCTTTCTTT.

This clone was picked up one time. The chain recombines TRBV6-1 with TRBJ1-4; 8 bases agree with TRBD1. The CDR3 has 14 amino acids. Trimming removed 4 bases from V and 4 bases from J; junction bases left unmatched: 2. Per germline, CDR1 MNHNS and CDR2 SASEGT. The CDR3 DNA reads as TGTGCCAGCAGTGCTGGGACAGGTAATGAAAAACTGTTTTTT. Protein: CASSAGTGNEKLFF.

The rearrangement uses TRBV7-3 and TRBJ2-1; a weak D match, TRBD2 (5 bases). Deletions cut 0 bases from V and 6 bases from J, with 6 bases between. Germline V gives CDR1 SGHTA, CDR2 FQGTGA. There are 13 residues in the CDR3. Here the CDR3 DNA reads TGTGCCAGCAGCTTAACTAGCGCCAATGAGCAGTTCTTC. The encoded protein is CASSLTSANEQFF. Complete variable domain (other parts from reference TRBV7-3 and TRBJ2-1): GAGVSQTPSNKVTEKGKYVELRCDPISGHTALYWYRQSLGQGPEFLIYFQGTGAADDSGLPNDRFFAVRPEGSVSTLKIQRTERGDSAVYLCASSLTSANEQFFGPGTRLTVL.

This rearrangement joins TRBV7-6 to TRBJ1-1, with no clear D. Germline lookup yields CDR1 SGHVS and CDR2 FNYEAQ. The CDR3 is 15 amino acids. V lost 1 base and J 0 bases, leaving 9 bases between the germline ends. CDR3 DNA: TGTGCCAGCAGCTTAGGGGCGGCTATGAACACTGAAGCTTTCTTT. Its translation: CASSLGAAMNTEAFF.

The chain carries TRBV2 and TRBJ1-5; TRBD1 aligns across 8 bases. V lost 7 bases to trimming and J lost 1 base; unmatched junction nucleotides: 3. Germline CDR1 reads SNHLY; CDR2 reads FYNNEI. The CDR3 covers 14 residues. CDR3 sequence: CASNPGGSNQPQHF. CDR3 nucleotide sequence: TGTGCCAGCAACCCAGGGGGCAGCAATCAGCCCCAGCATTTT.

This clone has a single count. The chain recombines TRBV6-6 with TRBJ1-3; D not resolved. Germline V lookup: CDR1 MNHNY, CDR2 SVGAGI (reference sequence). Deletions cut 0 bases from V and 4 bases from J, with 4 bases between. This CDR3 has 13 residues. For the CDR3, the DNA is TGTGCCAGCAGTTACTCAGCGGGAAACACCATATATTTT. Protein: CASSYSAGNTIYF.

The V and J genes are TRBV27 and TRBJ2-7; 9 bases agree with TRBD2. The V gene end was trimmed by 4 bases and the J gene end by 2 bases; junction bases not matched to a gene: 6. Looked up from germline, CDR1 is MNHEY and CDR2 is SMNVEV (reference sequence). The CDR3 sequence is 15 residues long. The chain's CDR3 is CASSSPAGGAYEQYF. The CDR3 nucleotides are TGTGCCAGCAGTTCCCCAGCGGGGGGTGCCTACGAGCAGTACTTC.

The chain links TRBV2 to TRBJ2-7; perhaps TRBD2 as D (7 bases). From germline, CDR1 is SNHLY and CDR2 FYNNEI. The CDR3 extends over 14 amino acids. V was shortened by 2 bases and J by 2 bases, with 10 bases between the two germline ends. CDR3 coding DNA: TGTGCCAGCAGTGAATGGGGGGGCGCCTACGAGCAGTACTTC. It yields the protein CASSEWGGAYEQYF.

Only one count was recorded for this clone. The chain couples TRBV7-9 to TRBJ2-7; 10 positions match TRBD2. CDR1 and CDR2 (germline): SEHNR, FQNEAQ (reference sequence). This CDR3 spans 15 amino acids. The junction had 6 bases not matched to a gene; V was cut back by 4 bases and J by 3 bases. The CDR3 loop is CASSSPAGGYYEQYF. CDR3 coding DNA: TGTGCCAGCAGCTCCCCAGCGGGGGGGTACTACGAGCAGTACTTC.

V and J are TRBV25-1 and TRBJ2-7; D is possibly TRBD1 (6 bases). Germline V gives CDR1 MGHDK, CDR2 SYGVNS. The V end was cut by 5 bases, the J end by 0 bases, with 17 bases between. This CDR3 is built from 16 residues. The CDR3 here is CASSPYETGFSYEQYF. The CDR3 DNA reads TGTGCCAGCAGTCCCTACGAAACAGGGTTCTCCTACGAGCAGTACTTC.

The CDR3 is CASSLKGNEKLFF. CDR3 nucleotides: TGTGCCAGCAGTTTAAAAGGAAATGAAAAACTGTTTTTT. The V and J genes are TRBV27 and TRBJ1-4; D gene uncertain. V shed 2 bases and J shed 5 bases, with 6 bases lying between them. The CDR3 length is 13 residues. CDR1 is MNHEY and CDR2 is SMNVEV in the germline V gene (reference sequence).

The chain recombines TRBV7-2 with TRBJ2-3; 13 nucleotides match TRBD2. From germline, CDR1 is SGHTA and CDR2 FQGNSA. The CDR3 has 16 residues. V was clipped by 5 bases and J by 2 bases; unmatched bases: 4. This chain's CDR3 is CASSIGLAGATDTQYF. DNA for the CDR3: TGTGCCAGCAGCATCGGACTAGCGGGAGCCACAGATACGCAGTATTTT. Full variable domain (rest looked up from reference TRBV7-2 and TRBJ2-3): GAGVSQSPSNKVTEKGKDVELRCDPISGHTALYWYRQSLGQGLEFLIYFQGNSAPDKSGLPSDRFSAERTGGSVSTLTIQRTQQEDSAVYLCASSIGLAGATDTQYFGPGTRLTVL.

This chain joins TRBV4-1 and TRBJ2-7; the D gene is possibly TRBD1 (5 bases). CDR3 length: 17 amino acids. CDR1 is MGHRA, CDR2 YSYEKL, per germline. V gave up 1 base and J gave up 2 bases, with 18 bases separating them. CDR3 nucleotide sequence: TGCGCCAGCAGCCAAGGCCTGTGGAAGGGGCCACCCTACGAGCAGTACTTC. Translating gives CASSQGLWKGPPYEQYF.

The rearrangement joins TRBV6-5 to TRBJ1-2, with a tentative D call TRBD1 (6 bases). In germline, CDR1 is MNHEY, CDR2 SVGAGI. CDR3 length equals 11 residues. V was pared by 8 bases and J by 8 bases, with 12 bases between. The CDR3 nucleotides are TGTGCCAGCTGGGGGCCTCGGGGCTACACCTTC. Its protein product is CASWGPRGYTF.

The chain uses TRBV7-2 and TRBJ1-1, with TRBD1 matching over 8 bases. V trimming: 6 bases; J trimming: 7 bases; junction bases outside the gene matches: 7. The CDR3 spans 13 residues. CDR1 and CDR2 from the germline V gene are SGHTA and FQGNSA. CDR3 sequence: CASRAQGASEAFF. Here the CDR3 DNA reads TGTGCCAGCAGGGCTCAGGGGGCAAGTGAAGCTTTCTTT.

The J gene is TRBJ1-5, the V gene TRBV5-8; the match to TRBD1 covers 9 bases. The CDR3 spans 14 residues. Trimming cost V 2 bases and J 4 bases; bases outside gene matches: 1. From germline, CDR1 is SGHTS and CDR2 YDEGEE. CDR3 DNA: TGTGCCAGCAGCTTCGGGACAGGGAATCAGCCCCAGCATTTT. It translates to CASSFGTGNQPQHF.

The V and J genes are TRBV27 and TRBJ1-3; no reliable D call. This CDR3 has 16 residues. The V end was cut by 3 bases, the J end by 8 bases, with 20 bases between. Germline V gene lookup returns CDR1 MNHEY and CDR2 SMNVEV (reference sequence). The CDR3, as DNA: TGTGCCAGCAGTTTGTTCCCTAGGTCGCCAAACTACACCATATATTTT. Translating gives CASSLFPRSPNYTIYF.

The gene calls are TRBV5-8 and TRBJ2-7, with D possibly matching TRBD2 (6 bases). This CDR3 contains 14 residues. V lost 0 bases and J lost 3, with 10 bases in between. Germline values: CDR1 SGHTS, CDR2 YDEGEE. The CDR3 DNA reads as TGTGCCAGCAGCTTGGTTTGGGGGGTCTACGAGCAGTACTTC. As protein: CASSLVWGVYEQYF.

For this clone: Other DNA sequences in this sample translate to the same CDR3. The J gene is TRBJ1-3, the V gene TRBV19; no definite D call. The germline V gene has CDR1 LNHDA and CDR2 SQIVND (reference sequence). V was clipped by 3 bases and J by 0 bases, with 12 bases between them. CDR3 size: 16 residues. As DNA, the CDR3 is TGTGCCAGTAGTATCGCTGCAGCCATCTCTGGAAACACCATATATTTT. Its protein is CASSIAAAISGNTIYF.

The CDR3 loop reads CASSRGDPKSSYEQYF. The CDR3 nucleotides are TGCGCCAGCAGCCGGGGGGACCCCAAGAGCTCCTACGAGCAGTACTTC. The chain is built from TRBV5-1 and TRBJ2-7; 7 bases line up with TRBD2. Germline trimming cut 4 bases from V and 0 bases from J; bases unmatched to any gene: 10. Germline V gene lookup returns CDR1 SGHRS and CDR2 YFSETQ. The CDR3 contains 16 residues.